The clone carrying this T cell receptor (beta chain) was recorded once. The sample belongs to a study of blood T cell repertoires in COVID-19. About the study: From T cells, B-cell-depleted T cells, or PBMCs came the material, which was cDNA or gDNA.

Authors' analysis steps: Estimation of nucleated cell counts relied on the amplification of reference gene primers. Some clones are missing from TCRdb's copy, which holds only in-frame ones; the method was immunoSEQ multiplex PCR. V, J and clone size were drawn from that table, and D and trimming were deduced from the DNA. The sample has around 300,000 clones, around 90% seen once. The age range of participants was about 18 to 100 years, with residence in some 25 US areas. This sequence originates from a woman under 30 with acute COVID-19. The sample was PBMCs or T cells enriched from blood (not recorded which).

The CDR3 spells CASSVSGNEQFF. The DNA of the CDR3 is TGTGCCAGCAGTGTATCAGGCAATGAGCAGTTCTTC. The V call is TRBV2, the J call TRBJ2-1; D gene unclear. Trimming shortened V by 4 bases and J by 6 bases, and 7 bases separated the two germline ends. The CDR3 has 12 amino acids. Germline loops: CDR1 SNHLY, CDR2 FYNNEI.